These T cell receptor beta chains were read from a single sample in a study of cytomegalovirus exposure and HLA in healthy donors. Sequencing was performed with immunoSEQ multiplex PCR; in TCRdb, only in-frame clones are kept and a portion is missing. The table has 90,000 to 150,000 clones, 50% to 65% seen once. The source material was PBMCs. The source is a man aged 35-49 years in good health and CMV-seropositive. CDR3s include the opening cysteine and the closing phenylalanine or tryptophan. The order of the fields is V gene, clone size, D gene, J gene, CDR3 DNA, CDR3 protein. The D gene is left open where the match is weak. Not every row has a clone size; where given, it reads once, few, many or a size class.

TRBV2,few,NA,TRBJ2-5,TGTGCCAGCAAGGAGGGCGAGACCCAGTACTTC,CASKEGETQYF
TRBV7-9,few,TRBD1,TRBJ1-2,TGTGCCAGCAGCCCATCCATGGGGACAGCGATCTATGGCTACACCTTC,CASSPSMGTAIYGYTF
TRBV5-1,NA,NA,TRBJ1-1,TGCGCCAGCAGCCTCGGTGATGTGAACACTGAAGCTTTCTTT,CASSLGDVNTEAFF
TRBV18,once,TRBD1,TRBJ1-3,TGTGCCAGCTCAACCGGGACAGGGGGCTCTGGAAACACCATATATTTT,CASSTGTGGSGNTIYF
TRBV7-2,once,NA,TRBJ2-5,TGTGCCAGCAGCTTAGAATTAGAGTATCGAGAGACCCAGTACTTC,CASSLELEYRETQYF
TRBV30,NA,TRBD1,TRBJ1-2,TGTGCCTGGACCGAGACAGGGTATTACTATGGCTACACCTTC,CAWTETGYYYGYTF
TRBV6-6,NA,TRBD1,TRBJ1-3,TGTGCCAGCAGTGGAACAGGGGGCGGAAACACCATATATTTT,CASSGTGGGNTIYF
TRBV11-3,NA,NA,TRBJ2-3,TGTGCCAGCAGCTTAGGCCCAGCAGATACGCAGTATTTT,CASSLGPADTQYF
TRBV27,NA,NA,TRBJ1-1,TGTGCCAGCAGTTTACTCAGGTACACTGAAGCTTTCTTT,CASSLLRYTEAFF
TRBV30,NA,TRBD1,TRBJ1-1,TGTGCCTGGAGTAAAGGACAGGGAGGAACTGAAGCTTTCTTT,CAWSKGQGGTEAFF
TRBV19,NA,TRBD1,TRBJ2-2,TGTGCCAGTAGGTTGGGGGACAGGGGGCTTACCGGGGAGCTGTTTTTT,CASRLGDRGLTGELFF
TRBV18,NA,TRBD1,TRBJ1-1,TGTGCCAGCTCGGGAACGGAGGGGGCGTCGTGGGGGGAAAATGGAGCTTTCTTT,CASSGTEGASWGENGAFF
TRBV27,NA,NA,TRBJ2-7,TGTGCCAGCAGTTCGGAAGGGGTGGAGTACTTC,CASSSEGVEYF
TRBV7-2,few,TRBD1,TRBJ1-2,TGTGCCAGCAGCTTAGGGAACAGGGGCAACTATGGCTACACCTTC,CASSLGNRGNYGYTF
TRBV7-2,NA,NA,TRBJ1-5,TGTGCCAGCAGCCTCTTCAATCAGCCCCAGCATTTT,CASSLFNQPQHF
TRBV14,NA,TRBD1,TRBJ2-5,TGTGCCAGCAGTCGCCCGGACAGGATGTACCAAGAGACCCAGTACTTC,CASSRPDRMYQETQYF
TRBV11-1,NA,TRBD1,TRBJ2-5,TGTGCCAGCAGCTTACTGGGACAGAGAGAGACCCAGTACTTC,CASSLLGQRETQYF
TRBV19,few,NA,TRBJ1-4,TGTGCCAGTAGTATACAAATTAATGAAAAACTGTTTTTT,CASSIQINEKLFF
TRBV7-2,NA,NA,TRBJ1-5,TGTGCCAGCAGCTTAGCACAGGGAAGGTGGCAGCCCCAGCATTTT,CASSLAQGRWQPQHF
TRBV30,NA,TRBD1,TRBJ1-6,TGTGCCTGGGCCAGGACAGGAACCAATTCACCCCTCCACTTT,CAWARTGTNSPLHF
TRBV5-1,NA,TRBD2,TRBJ2-2,TGCGCCAGCTCCCTAGCGGGAGACACCGGGGAGCTGTTTTTT,CASSLAGDTGELFF
TRBV18,NA,TRBD1,TRBJ2-7,TGTGCCAGCTCACCGCCCGGACAGGGCTACGAGCAGTACTTC,CASSPPGQGYEQYF
TRBV7-6,NA,NA,TRBJ1-5,TGTGCCAGCAGCTTAGCCGGGGATCAGCCCCAGCATTTT,CASSLAGDQPQHF
TRBV19,once,TRBD1,TRBJ2-2,TGTGCCAGTAAGCGCCGGGGACAGGGGTTAGGCACCGGGGAGCTGTTTTTT,CASKRRGQGLGTGELFF
TRBV5-1,NA,NA,TRBJ2-3,TGCGCCAGCAGCTTGGTTGTTGTCCCAGATACAGATACGCAGTATTTT,CASSLVVVPDTDTQYF
TRBV5-4,NA,TRBD2,TRBJ2-3,TGTGCCAGCAGCTGGGGCATTTGGCAGCGGGAGAACACAGATACGCAGTATTTT,CASSWGIWQRENTDTQYF
TRBV5-6,NA,NA,TRBJ2-1,TGTGCCAGCAGCTTGTGGTGGGCAAGGCAGTTCTTC,CASSLWWARQFF
TRBV27,NA,NA,TRBJ1-5,TGTGCCAGCAGACAACAGCCAAATAGCAATCAGCCCCAGCATTTT,CASRQQPNSNQPQHF
TRBV27,few,NA,TRBJ1-4,TGTGCCAGCAGTTTAACCGGGACACTTAATGAAAAACTGTTTTTT,CASSLTGTLNEKLFF
TRBV7-7,NA,NA,TRBJ1-1,TGTGCTAGCAGCTTATCCAGGGACACTGAAGCTTTCTTT,CASSLSRDTEAFF
TRBV19,NA,NA,TRBJ2-3,TGTGCCAGTAGTATCACAGGGCGCACAGATACGCAGTATTTT,CASSITGRTDTQYF
TRBV19,NA,TRBD2,TRBJ2-7,TGTGCCAGTAGTATGATAGCGGGTACTGAGCAGTACTTC,CASSMIAGTEQYF
TRBV5-1,NA,NA,TRBJ1-4,TGCGCCAGCAGCTCGGACAGAGAAGGTGAAAAACTGTTTTTT,CASSSDREGEKLFF
TRBV29-1,NA,TRBD2,TRBJ2-2,TGCAGCGGGCGGGGGGGTGAATCTCCCGGGGAGCTGTTTTTT,CSGRGGESPGELFF
TRBV7-8,NA,NA,TRBJ1-2,TGTGCCAGCAGCTTAGACCACAGCTCCTATGGCTACACCTTC,CASSLDHSSYGYTF
TRBV5-4,NA,NA,TRBJ2-5,TGTGCCAGCAGCTTGGGGGCAAGGGGTCAAGAGACCCAGTACTTC,CASSLGARGQETQYF
TRBV10-3,once,NA,TRBJ1-3,TGTGCCATCGGCGGGACTTCTGGAAACACCATATATTTT,CAIGGTSGNTIYF
TRBV30,NA,NA,TRBJ2-3,TGTGCGTTTAGACCTCCGGGTGGCACAGATACGCAGTATTTT,CAFRPPGGTDTQYF
TRBV10-3,NA,TRBD1,TRBJ2-5,TGTGCCATCAGTGATACAGGGGTTCAAGAGACCCAGTACTTC,CAISDTGVQETQYF
TRBV29-1,NA,NA,TRBJ1-5,TGCAGCGTTGGGGAGGGGATCAGTCAGCCCCAGCATTTT,CSVGEGISQPQHF
TRBV5-1,NA,NA,TRBJ2-3,TGCGCCAGCACCCCACGGATTAGCGGTAGCACAGATACGCAGTATTTT,CASTPRISGSTDTQYF
TRBV10-1,NA,TRBD1,TRBJ2-1,TGCGCCAGCAGTGAGTCCGGACAGGGTGATCCCTACAATGAGCAGTTCTTC,CASSESGQGDPYNEQFF
TRBV15,NA,NA,TRBJ1-2,TGTGCCACCAGCAGAGACAGGGGAGGGTCCTATGGCTACACCTTC,CATSRDRGGSYGYTF
TRBV18,NA,NA,TRBJ1-4,TGTGCCAGCTCACCTCCCGGGGATGAAGGGAAACTGTTTTTT,CASSPPGDEGKLFF
TRBV6-5,NA,NA,TRBJ1-6,TGTGCCAGCAGTTACTCCCAGGGGTACAATAATTCACCCCTCCACTTT,CASSYSQGYNNSPLHF
TRBV6-4,once,NA,TRBJ2-7,TGTGCCAGCAGTGACTCGATCCCTACTACTGGAACAGGGTCTTCTTCCGAGCAGTACTTC,CASSDSIPTTGTGSSSEQYF
TRBV6-1,few,NA,TRBJ1-5,TGTGCCAGCAAGAGGGAAGGCGGGGCCGTGGCCCAGCATTTT,CASKREGGAVAQHF
TRBV10-1,few,TRBD2,TRBJ2-3,TGCGCCAGCAACCTGGGGGGGAGATCCACAGATACGCAGTATTTT,CASNLGGRSTDTQYF
TRBV29-1,NA,NA,TRBJ2-7,TGCAGCGCCGTACCCATAACCAGCGACGAGCAGTACTTC,CSAVPITSDEQYF
TRBV4-2,NA,TRBD1,TRBJ1-2,TGTGCCAGCAGCCTTACCAGACAGGGCAACTATGGCTACACCTTC,CASSLTRQGNYGYTF
TRBV27,NA,TRBD2,TRBJ2-3,TGTGCCAGCAGTCCCCGCGGGGGGGAAGTACTCTATTTT,CASSPRGGEVLYF
TRBV18,once,NA,TRBJ1-4,TGTGCCAGCTCACCTCGACAGCGAGGTAATGAAAAACTGTTTTTT,CASSPRQRGNEKLFF